Listed here are 2 T cell receptor beta chains from one sample, sequenced in a study of T cells in Graves' hyperthyroidism and ophthalmopathy. Amplification of TCR beta CDR3 regions was performed using RNA transcripts as template. Researchers ran a first-round RT-PCR on the TCR CDR3 using the HTBI primer set. One entry per CDR3 protein results from TCRdb running MiXCR on the multiplex PCR reads. The sample records approximately 490,000 distinct CDR3 sequences, about 20% being singletons. The specimen was blood. These receptors came from a woman aged 70-85 years with Graves' ophthalmopathy.

The V call is TRBV5-1, the J call TRBJ1-4, with D possibly matching TRBD1 (6 bases). Germline loops: CDR1 SGHRS, CDR2 YFSETQ. V was pared by 4 bases and J by 5 bases, with 15 bases between. The CDR3 has 15 residues. CDR3 sequence reads: CASSITGKANEKLFF. The CDR3 DNA follows: TGCGCCAGCAGCATTACAGGGAAGGCGAATGAAAAACTGTTTTTT.

This clonotype was counted between two and nine times. The rearrangement joins TRBV5-1 to TRBJ2-3, with 7 bases identical to TRBD1. The CDR3 is 15 residues long. V was pared by 3 bases and J by 0 bases, with 4 bases of the junction left unmatched. The germline gives CDR1 SGHRS, CDR2 YFSETQ. CDR3 sequence: CASSYRQGSTDTQYF. The CDR3 bases are TGCGCCAGCAGCTACAGACAGGGAAGCACAGATACGCAGTATTTT.